This T cell receptor beta chain was identified during a study of breast tumors, draining lymph nodes, adjacent tissues. Findings and limits, study-wide: Tumor T cell lymph node origin was a supported hypothesis, not proven. The data were judged consistent with most tumor T cells coming from lymph node and expanding in tumor.

CDR1 and CDR2 from the germline V gene are KGHSH and LQKENI. The V and J ends lost 6 bases and 8 bases, in that order; junction bases with no gene match: 15. The CDR3 runs to 15 residues. Each CDR3 protein gets one entry after TCRdb re-called the multiplex PCR reads with MiXCR. The table records around 150,000 distinct CDR3 sequences, over 25% of them present only once. This clonotype has only a few counts. Its target is not known. Samples came from axillary lymph nodes draining the breast cancer. This TCR was recovered from a female donor with breast cancer. Some clones in this sample may be carry-over from other donors' samples. Input material: axillary lymph node tissue. The chain couples TRBV18 to TRBJ1-2, with TRBD1 matching 7 bases. The CDR3 DNA follows: TGTGCCAGCTCCCAACAAAGGGACAGAATTGCGGGCTACACCTTC. Translation gives CASSQQRDRIAGYTF.